The rows below give T cell receptor beta chains drawn from one sample of a study of cytomegalovirus exposure and HLA in healthy donors. This table comes from immunoSEQ multiplex PCR, and its TCRdb copy is limited to in-frame clones, with some not included. The table records 90,000 to 100,000 clones, roughly 90% of them present only once. Input material: PBMCs. The source is a man between 18 and 29 years old in good health and CMV-seropositive. Each CDR3 is given with its conserved first and last residue. A D gene is named only where the DNA matches it firmly. Size values are once, few and many counts, or a class for expanded clones, and some rows have none.

CDR3 DNA	CDR3 protein	D gene	clone size	V gene	J gene
TGTGCCAGCAGAGATGCCGGGACAGGGGCAAGGGAGCAGTACTTC	CASRDAGTGAREQYF	TRBD1	.	TRBV5-4	TRBJ2-7
TGTGCCAGCAGCCTCAGCTCCTACGAGCAGTACTTC	CASSLSSYEQYF	.	.	TRBV11-2	TRBJ2-7
TGTGCCAGCTCACCAGCCCTCTCGGGGGGGTACAATGAGCAGTTCTTC	CASSPALSGGYNEQFF	TRBD2	.	TRBV18	TRBJ2-1
TGTGCCAGCAGCAAAAACAGCATATTATCCTATGGCTACACCTTC	CASSKNSILSYGYTF	.	.	TRBV6-5	TRBJ1-2
TGTGCCAGCAGCTTCTCGGAGGGTACGCAGTATTTT	CASSFSEGTQYF	.	.	TRBV7-2	TRBJ2-3
TGTGCCAGTAGTATTCGACAGGGGATCGTCGGGCAGCCCCAGCATTTT	CASSIRQGIVGQPQHF	TRBD1	.	TRBV19	TRBJ1-5
TGCGCCAGCAGTGTGAGACAGGGGAACAATGAGCAGTTCTTC	CASSVRQGNNEQFF	TRBD1	.	TRBV10-1	TRBJ2-1
TGTGCCAGCAGCTTGGATACAGGGTCCTACAATGAGCAGTTCTTC	CASSLDTGSYNEQFF	.	once	TRBV5-4	TRBJ2-1
TGCGCCAGCAGCCAAGAAACCCTAGTCACCGGGGAGCTGTTTTTT	CASSQETLVTGELFF	.	.	TRBV4-1	TRBJ2-2
TGTGCCAGCTCACCACCTCGTGCCAGGGGCGTAGAGACCCAGTACTTC	CASSPPRARGVETQYF	.	.	TRBV18	TRBJ2-5
TGTGCCAGTAGTATTTACAGGGGAGGTCAGCCCCAGCATTTT	CASSIYRGGQPQHF	TRBD1	.	TRBV19	TRBJ1-5
TGTGCCAGCAGCCTAAGGACAGGGACTGGGGCCAACGTCCTGACTTTC	CASSLRTGTGANVLTF	TRBD1	once	TRBV7-6	TRBJ2-6
TGTGCCAGCAGTTTCCTGGGTAGCGGCTACGAGCAGTACTTC	CASSFLGSGYEQYF	.	.	TRBV27	TRBJ2-7
TGCGCCAGCAGCTCCCCCGCCGGGGACTACCACACAGATACGCAGTATTTT	CASSSPAGDYHTDTQYF	TRBD2	.	TRBV5-1	TRBJ2-3
TGTGCCAGTAGTATCCAGGGTAGGATTGAAAAACTGTTTTTT	CASSIQGRIEKLFF	.	.	TRBV19	TRBJ1-4
TGTGCCAGCAGTGAAGTTACAACCTACGAGCAGTACTTC	CASSEVTTYEQYF	.	.	TRBV6-1	TRBJ2-7
TGTGCCACCAGCACCAGGACGGGAGCCGGCTACACCTTC	CATSTRTGAGYTF	.	few	TRBV15	TRBJ1-2
TGCGCCAGCAGCTTAGGACAGGGAGTTGGCTACACCTTC	CASSLGQGVGYTF	TRBD1	few	TRBV5-1	TRBJ1-2
TGTGCCAGCAGCGCCGGAAGGGGAGAAAAACTGTTTTTT	CASSAGRGEKLFF	.	.	TRBV7-3	TRBJ1-4
TGCGCCAGCAGCGCTACAGGGTACCACGAGCAGTACTTC	CASSATGYHEQYF	.	.	TRBV5-1	TRBJ2-7
TGCAGCGTACACCCTCAGGGGACTGAAGCTTTCTTT	CSVHPQGTEAFF	.	.	TRBV29-1	TRBJ1-1
TGTGCCAGCAGTTCAGTCTCCTACGAGCAGTACTTC	CASSSVSYEQYF	.	.	TRBV7-9	TRBJ2-7
TGTGCCAGCAGTTTACGGGGGTCCTACAATGAGCAGTTCTTC	CASSLRGSYNEQFF	.	.	TRBV27	TRBJ2-1
TGTGCCAGCAGTGTTCCTAACACCGGGGAGCTGTTTTTT	CASSVPNTGELFF	.	few	TRBV2	TRBJ2-2
TGTGCCAGCAGGGGTTGGGTCTTTCTAGAAAACTCCTACAATGAGCAGTTCTTC	CASRGWVFLENSYNEQFF	.	once	TRBV5-6	TRBJ2-1
TGTGCCAGCAGTCGCCAACCTACTAGCGGGAGGATGAACTTC	CASSRQPTSGRMNF	TRBD2	.	TRBV6-6	TRBJ2-7
TGCGCCAGCAGCGGGGGGACTAGTGCGGCAGATACGCAGTATTTT	CASSGGTSAADTQYF	TRBD2	.	TRBV10-1	TRBJ2-3
TGCGCCAGCAGCTTCCTAGCGGGGGAGAGCTACGAGCAGTACTTC	CASSFLAGESYEQYF	TRBD2	many	TRBV5-1	TRBJ2-7
TGTGCCAGCAGTTTAACAGGGGGCGGGAAGCCCCAGCATTTT	CASSLTGGGKPQHF	TRBD1	.	TRBV28	TRBJ1-5
TGTGCCAGCCCCGCAGGGTCAACGACAGATACGCAGTATTTT	CASPAGSTTDTQYF	.	.	TRBV6-1	TRBJ2-3
TGTGCCAGCAGCTTGGCCACGGCGGGAGAGTGGGCAGATACGCAGTATTTT	CASSLATAGEWADTQYF	TRBD2	.	TRBV5-8	TRBJ2-3
TGTGCCAGCTCACCACGAACTAGCACTAGCACAGATACGCAGTATTTT	CASSPRTSTSTDTQYF	.	.	TRBV18	TRBJ2-3
TGTGCCAGCTCCTTATTACAAGAGACCCAGTACTTC	CASSLLQETQYF	.	.	TRBV18	TRBJ2-5
TGTGCCAGCAGCACAGGGCTGGGCGGGGAGCTGTTTTTT	CASSTGLGGELFF	.	.	TRBV11-2	TRBJ2-2
TGTGCCAGCAGGCGGACAGGGGACGGTGATCGGTTCTTC	CASRRTGDGDRFF	TRBD1	.	TRBV11-2	TRBJ2-1
TGTGCCAGTAGTGTCCAGGCGGGGGACTACGAGCAGTACTTC	CASSVQAGDYEQYF	TRBD2	.	TRBV19	TRBJ2-7
TGTGCCAGCTCCACCAGGGCGGAGACCCAGTACTTC	CASSTRAETQYF	.	.	TRBV18	TRBJ2-5
TGTGCCAGCACCGAGGCTTTTGGAAAACGCGAGCAGTACTTC	CASTEAFGKREQYF	.	.	TRBV27	TRBJ2-7
TGTGCCAGCAGCCCCAAGTCAGGGCTGTACGAGCAGTACTTC	CASSPKSGLYEQYF	.	.	TRBV7-8	TRBJ2-7
TGTGCCAGCAGCCACCAAGCATTAGCGGGAGAAGGCTACGAGCAGTACTTC	CASSHQALAGEGYEQYF	TRBD2	.	TRBV4-2	TRBJ2-7